The 21 T cell receptor beta chains in this list originate from one sample, sequenced in a study of control samples from healthy donors and cancer patients. Method: immunoSEQ multiplex PCR; TCRdb's copy keeps in-frame clones and lacks some. The data show around 140,000 clones, with over 85% seen just once and almost 6% held by the top ten. Sequencing was performed on blood. The receptors here all came from a man between 18 and 29 years old in good health.

The chain is built from TRBV27 and TRBJ2-7, with 8 bases lining up with TRBD2. Germline CDR1 and CDR2: MNHEY and SMNVEV (reference sequence). The trim removed 0 bases at V and 2 bases at J, leaving 3 bases unmatched. The CDR3 consists of 15 residues. The CDR3 loop reads CASSLSLAEAYEQYF. The CDR3, as DNA: TGTGCCAGCAGTTTATCACTAGCGGAAGCCTACGAGCAGTACTTC.

The V and J genes are TRBV27 and TRBJ1-1; the D is unclear. The ends were cut back, 6 bases at V and 1 base at J, with 9 bases in the middle. Germline-derived CDR1 and CDR2 are MNHEY and SMNVEV (reference sequence). CDR3 length: 13 amino acids. CDR3 nucleotide sequence: TGTGCCAGCAGGGTCGGTCCGAACACTGAAGCTTTCTTT. This codes for CASRVGPNTEAFF.

The chain uses TRBV19 and TRBJ2-1, with 14 nucleotides matching TRBD2. Trimming took 0 bases from V and 7 from J; bases not matched to a gene: 2. From germline, CDR1 is LNHDA and CDR2 SQIVND (reference sequence). This CDR3 has 16 amino acids. The CDR3 sequence: CASSIEGTSGRNEQFF. In nucleotides, the CDR3 is TGTGCCAGTAGTATAGAGGGGACTAGCGGGAGAAATGAGCAGTTCTTC.

V and J are TRBV20-1 and TRBJ1-1; D unclear. From germline, CDR1 is DFQATT and CDR2 SNEGSKA (reference sequence). The CDR3 spans 10 residues. V was shortened by 4 bases and J by 3 bases, with 3 bases between the two germline ends. For the CDR3, the DNA is TGCAGTGCTATTTACACTGAAGCTTTCTTT. Translation: CSAIYTEAFF.

The gene calls are TRBV25-1 and TRBJ2-2; D is possibly TRBD2 (6 bases). Trimming took 4 bases from V and 2 from J, leaving 8 bases between them. The CDR3 length is 14 residues. Germline values: CDR1 MGHDK, CDR2 SYGVNS. Here the CDR3 reads CASSVAVNTGELFF. The CDR3 region has the DNA TGTGCCAGCAGTGTAGCGGTTAACACCGGGGAGCTGTTTTTT.

This rearrangement joins TRBV9 to TRBJ2-4; 7 nucleotides match TRBD1. V was pared by 2 bases and J by 5 bases, with 7 bases of the junction left unmatched. Germline loops: CDR1 SGDLS, CDR2 YYNGEE. The CDR3 is 15 amino acids. CDR3 residues: CASSVTGAYENIQYF. CDR3 bases: TGTGCCAGCAGCGTTACAGGGGCTTACGAAAACATTCAGTACTTC.

The genes are TRBV6-5 and TRBJ2-7; D uncertain. Trimming removed 2 bases from V and 3 bases from J, with 8 bases in between. The CDR3 runs to 13 residues. Germline lookup yields CDR1 MNHEY and CDR2 SVGAGI. The CDR3 loop is CASSYNTDYEQYF. The CDR3 nucleotides are TGTGCCAGCAGTTACAATACGGACTACGAGCAGTACTTC.

A remark on this clone: The sample holds other DNA sequences that translate to the same CDR3. The chain couples TRBV7-9 to TRBJ1-3; D remains unclear. There are 11 residues in the CDR3. V dropped 1 base and J dropped 5 bases, with 0 bases sitting between them. Looked up from germline, CDR1 is SEHNR and CDR2 is FQNEAQ (reference sequence). CDR3 region: CASSLGNTIYF. CDR3 nucleotide sequence: TGTGCCAGCAGCTTAGGAAACACCATATATTTT.

The chain recombines TRBV7-9 with TRBJ1-3; D remains unclear. Germline CDR1 is SEHNR and CDR2 is FQNEAQ (reference sequence). V was trimmed by 3 bases and J by 0 bases, leaving 9 bases between them. The CDR3 extends over 15 amino acids. CDR3 bases: TGTGCCAGCAGCTTGGTGTTTTCCTCTGGAAACACCATATATTTT. It yields the protein CASSLVFSSGNTIYF.

The V call is TRBV19, the J call TRBJ2-7; 7 nucleotides agree with TRBD1. With V trimmed by 3 bases and J by 3 bases, 2 bases remained unmatched. The CDR3 has 13 amino acids. The germline gives CDR1 LNHDA, CDR2 SQIVND (reference sequence). The CDR3 bases are TGTGCCAGTAGTATCCAGGGGGACTACGAGCAGTACTTC. Its protein is CASSIQGDYEQYF.

The gene calls are TRBV18 and TRBJ1-5; tentative D call: TRBD1 (5 bases). CDR3 length: 16 residues. Germline CDR1 and CDR2: KGHSH and LQKENI. Trimming pared 3 bases from V and 7 bases from J, leaving 19 bases between. CDR3 loop: CASSPLGGGSQQPQHF. CDR3 coding DNA: TGTGCCAGCTCACCTTTGGGTGGGGGTAGTCAACAGCCCCAGCATTTT.

J is TRBJ1-5 and V is TRBV28; D remains unclear. V was pared by 3 bases and J by 2 bases, with 11 bases between. Germline CDR1 MDHEN, CDR2 SYDVKM. This CDR3 is 15 amino acids long. CDR3 sequence: CASSLRALGNQPQHF. CDR3 nucleotides: TGTGCCAGCAGTTTGCGGGCTCTGGGCAATCAGCCCCAGCATTTT.

This clone was found a few times. The CDR3 protein is CASSQDIGFSGANVLTF. The CDR3 region has the DNA TGTGCCAGCAGCCAAGATATAGGTTTCTCTGGGGCCAACGTCCTGACTTTC. The chain couples TRBV3-1 (or the pseudogene TRBV3-2) to TRBJ2-6; D is unresolved. The germline V gene has CDR1 LGHDT and CDR2 YNNKEL (reference sequence). The length of the CDR3 is 17 residues. Trimming took off 0 bases at V and 0 bases at J, with 9 bases between the two ends.

The genes are TRBV4-1 and TRBJ2-7; D is ambiguous. The V gene lost 0 bases and the J gene lost 1 base, with 1 base spanning the gap. CDR1 is MGHRA and CDR2 is YSYEKL in the germline V gene. The length of the CDR3 is 12 residues. CDR3 DNA sequence: TGCGCCAGCAGCCAAGAATCCTACGAGCAGTACTTC. Translated, it gives CASSQESYEQYF.

The chain is built from TRBV2 and TRBJ1-5; D ambiguous. Germline lookup yields CDR1 SNHLY and CDR2 FYNNEI. The CDR3 length is 14 residues. The V and J ends lost 4 bases and 5 bases respectively, with 12 bases between them. The CDR3 region is CASSVTSRHQPQHF. In DNA, the CDR3 is TGTGCCAGCAGTGTAACGTCTCGGCATCAGCCCCAGCATTTT. Filled out from reference TRBV2 and TRBJ1-5, the complete variable domain reads EPEVTQTPSHQVTQMGQEVILRCVPISNHLYFYWYRQILGQKVEFLVSFYNNEISEKSEIFDDQFSVERPDGSNFTLKIRSTKLEDSAMYFCASSVTSRHQPQHFGDGTRLSIL.

The chain uses TRBV10-1 and TRBJ2-5; D possibly corresponds to TRBD2 (5 bases). The germline gives CDR1 WNHNN, CDR2 SYGVQD (reference sequence). This CDR3 region has 15 residues. Trimming took off 0 bases at V and 0 bases at J, with 8 bases between the two ends. The CDR3 loop reads CASSESPDYQETQYF. In nucleotides, the CDR3 is TGCGCCAGCAGTGAGTCTCCGGACTACCAAGAGACCCAGTACTTC.

The chain carries TRBV7-9 and TRBJ1-1; D call uncertain. Trimming left V 6 bases short and J 1 base short, with 9 bases between. CDR1 is SEHNR and CDR2 is FQNEAQ in the germline V gene (reference sequence). The CDR3 totals 13 residues. Written as DNA, the CDR3 is TGTGCCAGCAGTTCAGGTGAGAACACTGAAGCTTTCTTT. It codes for CASSSGENTEAFF.

The chain recombines TRBV25-1 with TRBJ1-2, with D possibly being TRBD1 (5 bases). This CDR3 region has 14 residues. The ends were cut back, 6 bases at V and 4 bases at J, with 15 bases in the middle. Germline lookup yields CDR1 MGHDK and CDR2 SYGVNS. DNA for the CDR3: TGTGCCAGCAGGAGTACCGGGACTCCCTATGGCTACACCTTC. Amino acid sequence: CASRSTGTPYGYTF.

The genes are TRBV4-1 and TRBJ2-7; 10 positions match TRBD1. V was clipped by 3 bases and J by 4 bases; unmatched bases: 9. From germline, CDR1 is MGHRA and CDR2 YSYEKL. The CDR3 runs to 16 residues. The DNA of the CDR3 is TGCGCCAGCAGCCATGGGCCGGGACAGGGGTTATACGAGCAGTACTTC. It codes for CASSHGPGQGLYEQYF.

This clone occurred once. This sequence joins TRBV2 and TRBJ2-6; D tentatively reads TRBD1 or TRBD2 (6 bases each). CDR3 size: 19 residues. The V and J ends lost 8 bases and 0 bases respectively, with 23 bases between them. Germline CDR1 reads SNHLY; CDR2 reads FYNNEI. CDR3 DNA sequence: TGTGCCAGCTACCGCAGTCGGGGGCCGACACACTCTGGGGCCAACGTCCTGACTTTC. Amino acid sequence: CASYRSRGPTHSGANVLTF.

Here the CDR3 DNA reads TGTGCCAGCAGCCAAGTAGGAGTACGCGCTTTCTTT. Translated: CASSQVGVRAFF. The V gene is TRBV14, the J gene TRBJ1-1, with D hard to call. The CDR3 sequence is 12 residues long. The V end was cut by 1 base, the J end by 11 bases, with 11 bases between. The germline V gene has CDR1 SGHDN and CDR2 FVKESK.